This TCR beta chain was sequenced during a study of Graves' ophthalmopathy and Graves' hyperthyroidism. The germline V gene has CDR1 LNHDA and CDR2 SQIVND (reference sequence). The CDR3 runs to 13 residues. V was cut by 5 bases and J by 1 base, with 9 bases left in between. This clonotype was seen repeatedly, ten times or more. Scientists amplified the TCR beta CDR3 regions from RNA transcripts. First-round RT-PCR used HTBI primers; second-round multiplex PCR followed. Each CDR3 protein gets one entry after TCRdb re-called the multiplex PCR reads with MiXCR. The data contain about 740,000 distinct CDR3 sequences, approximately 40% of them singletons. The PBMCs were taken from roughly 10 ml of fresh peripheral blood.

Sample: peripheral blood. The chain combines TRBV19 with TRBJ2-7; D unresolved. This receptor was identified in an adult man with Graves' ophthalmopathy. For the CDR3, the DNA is TGTGCCAGTAGTGTGACGTATTCCTACGAGCAGTACTTC. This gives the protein CASSVTYSYEQYF.